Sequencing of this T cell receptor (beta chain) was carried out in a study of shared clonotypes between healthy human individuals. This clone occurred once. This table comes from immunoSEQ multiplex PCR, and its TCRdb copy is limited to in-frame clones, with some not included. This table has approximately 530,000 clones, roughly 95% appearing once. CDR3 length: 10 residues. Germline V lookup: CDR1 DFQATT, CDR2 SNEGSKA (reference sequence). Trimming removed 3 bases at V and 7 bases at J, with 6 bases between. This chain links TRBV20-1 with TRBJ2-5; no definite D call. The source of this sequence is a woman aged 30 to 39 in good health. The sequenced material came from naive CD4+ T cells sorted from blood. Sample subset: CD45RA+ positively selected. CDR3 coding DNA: TGCAGTGCTAGTACTGGGACCCAGTACTTC. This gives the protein CSASTGTQYF.